This T cell receptor beta chain was sequenced in a study of blood T cell repertoires in COVID-19 (dated by TCRdb to 2020 to 2022). About the investigation overall: Collaborator samples came from the United States, Italy and Spain and covered acute and convalescent phases of COVID-19. HLA class I and class II types, where available, came from metadata supplied by the sample provider rather than from assay-based typing. Nearly every sample came with metadata listing a de-identified subject ID, COVID-19 status, age in years and sex. The material from the prospective study consisted of cDNA or gDNA derived from T cells, B-cell-depleted T cells, or PBMCs. The samples were drawn from two sources: the first 160 participants of the ongoing ImmuneRACE study, and 1,254 subjects contributed by 6 global collaborators. Subjects who had been exposed to COVID-19, were actively infected with it, or had recovered from it provided the deeply sampled blood TCRbeta repertoires that made up the dataset. A freely available public database, intended as a resource for researchers studying the immune response to SARS-CoV-2, is where the repertoires were released.

Whole blood was collected in K2EDTA tubes by collaborating institutions according to the institutions' own protocols. For TCRbeta analysis, collaborators shipped samples as frozen whole blood, isolated PBMCs, or DNA extracted from either of those sample types. Of note for this clone: This clone's antigen is unknown. No much larger clone exists at a distance of one base, and base qualities are not known.

TCRbeta CDR3 regions were amplified from genomic DNA using the immunoSEQ Assay, a bias-controlled multiplex PCR. As for the original processing: The number of nucleated cells in each sample was estimated from the amplification of reference gene primers within the assay. Sequence reads were collapsed and filtered to measure the absolute abundance of every unique TCRbeta CDR3 rearrangement. Productive Simpson clonality was computed per sample as the square root of Simpson's diversity index over productive rearrangements. TCRdb re-hosts the immuneACCESS table, in-frame sequences only. Its copies lack some clones; in the studies checked, an unresolved V gene accounts for under half of them, and the cause for the rest is not known. That table is the source of V, J and clone size, and D and trimming were worked out from the DNA. For this sample the table gives about 140,000 clones, of which 75% to 90% were detected only once. Of the sample, about 10% is held by the ten largest clones.

Study-wide findings and limitations: Clinical and demographic metadata were provided uncurated, with the amount varying by source and participant.

Including the terminal cysteine and phenylalanine, the CDR3 comprises 14 residues. Of all the DNA, just the CDR3 is kept, 42 bases in frame from base 1. Trimming takes 5 bases off V and 3 bases off J; junction bases not matched to a gene: 6. CDR1 and CDR2, looked up from the germline V gene (reference sequence), are GTSNPN and SVGIG. The sequenced sample was peripheral blood. The chain links TRBV30 with TRBJ2-3; a stretch of 9 junction bases matches TRBD2. This clonotype was sampled from a woman older than 75 with acute or convalescent COVID-19. CDR3 reads: CAWVAGVETDTQYF. The DNA is TGTGCCTGGGTAGCGGGGGTAGAGACAGATACGCAGTATTTT.